This T cell receptor beta chain is drawn from a study of control samples from healthy donors and cancer patients. Clones were sequenced by immunoSEQ multiplex PCR, and TCRdb holds only the in-frame ones, with some missing. The table lists around 140,000 clones, around 90% of them singletons. The sequence came from a man aged 18 to 29 in good health. Sequenced input: blood.

Here the CDR3 reads CASSSGAGQPQHF. The CDR3 bases are TGTGCCAGCAGTTCGGGGGCAGGTCAGCCCCAGCATTTT. The rearrangement joins TRBV12-3 or TRBV12-4 to TRBJ1-5; possible D gene TRBD1, 6 bases. The CDR3 runs 13 residues. The ends were cut back, 4 bases at V and 6 bases at J, with 10 bases in the middle.